Listed below are T cell receptor beta chains from one sample, sequenced in a study of T cell changes during pregnancy in multiple sclerosis. Method: immunoSEQ multiplex PCR; TCRdb's copy keeps in-frame clones and lacks some. The data hold roughly 40,000 clones, with about 92% observed a single time. The sequenced sample was CD8+ T cells from peripheral blood mononuclear cells, obtained in the first trimester of pregnancy. These receptors came from a female donor with multiple sclerosis, enrolled in a pregnancy study. The CDR3 runs from the conserved cysteine through the conserved F or W. Fields, in order: D gene, V gene, clone size, J gene, CDR3 DNA, CDR3 protein. D genes are given only for firm matches. Some rows have no size entry. The others give once, few or many, or a class for an expanded clone.

>-|TRBV6-5|-|TRBJ1-5
TGTGCCAGCAGCCCCCCGGGAGAGCCCCAGCATTTT
CASSPPGEPQHF
>TRBD2|TRBV9|-|TRBJ2-1
TGTGCCAGCAGCGACCGGACTAGCGGGGATTTCGACAATGAGCAGTTCTTC
CASSDRTSGDFDNEQFF
>TRBD2|TRBV7-9|-|TRBJ2-3
TGTGCCAGCAGCTTAATGGCAGGCGGGGGGGCAGCTACGCAGTATTTT
CASSLMAGGGAATQYF
>TRBD1|TRBV6-1|-|TRBJ1-2
TGTGCCAGCAGGTGGGACAGGGGGACTGGCTACACCTTC
CASRWDRGTGYTF
>-|TRBV4-1|once|TRBJ1-2
TGCGCCAGCAGCCAAGTCGGCAGGGTGAGGAATGGCTACACCTTC
CASSQVGRVRNGYTF
>-|TRBV5-6|-|TRBJ2-7
TGTGCCAGCAGCTTGGGCGGGGCGGGAAACGAGCAGTACTTC
CASSLGGAGNEQYF
>TRBD1|TRBV7-6|-|TRBJ2-7
TGTGCCAGCAGCTTATCGGACAGGGCGTTCTCCTACGAGCAGTACTTC
CASSLSDRAFSYEQYF
>-|TRBV12-5|-|TRBJ1-5
TGTGCTAGTGGTTTGGCCCCTTATAGCAATCAGCCCCAGCATTTT
CASGLAPYSNQPQHF
>TRBD2|TRBV7-6|-|TRBJ2-1
TGTGCCAGCTCGGCGGGCGGCGGGGGCTCCTACAATGAGCAGTTCTTC
CASSAGGGGSYNEQFF
>-|TRBV5-6|-|TRBJ2-1
TGTGCCAGCAGCTTGGGAGATTACAATGAGCAGTTCTTC
CASSLGDYNEQFF
>-|TRBV6-1|-|TRBJ2-6
TGTGCCAGCAGTGAACAACAGGGCTCTGGGGCCAACGTCCTGACTTTC
CASSEQQGSGANVLTF
>TRBD2|TRBV2|-|TRBJ2-3
TGTGCCACAATGGGGGGGAACACGCAGTATTTT
CATMGGNTQYF
>-|TRBV6-1|-|TRBJ2-7
TGTGCCAGCAGGGCCGGGGGCTACGAGCAGTACTTC
CASRAGGYEQYF
>-|TRBV14|few|TRBJ2-5
TGTGCCAGCAGCCCGACACAAGAGACCCAGTACTTC
CASSPTQETQYF
>-|TRBV5-5|-|TRBJ1-1
TGTGCCAGCAGCTTGGCAGGAGAAGCTTTCTTT
CASSLAGEAFF
>-|TRBV7-3|-|TRBJ2-7
TGTGCCAGCAGCTTAGGCAGGGGCCACGAGCAGTACTTC
CASSLGRGHEQYF
>TRBD1|TRBV2|-|TRBJ1-6
TGTGCCAGCAGAATCCCCCTAGGACAGGGGGTCTATAATTCACCCCTCCACTTT
CASRIPLGQGVYNSPLHF
>-|TRBV29-1|-|TRBJ1-1
TGCAGCGTTCCCCCGGGAGGTGACCTGGGGACTGAAGCTTTCTTT
CSVPPGGDLGTEAFF
>TRBD1|TRBV5-1|-|TRBJ2-2
TGCGCCAGCAGCTTCGGGACAGGGTACACCGGGGAGCTGTTTTTT
CASSFGTGYTGELFF
>-|TRBV5-6|-|TRBJ1-1
TGTGCCAGCAGCTTGTACGGGGGTGAAGCTTTCTTT
CASSLYGGEAFF
>TRBD1|TRBV5-1|-|TRBJ1-2
TGCGCCAGCACGGAACGCCGGGGACAGGGTATGGGCCCCAACTATGGCTACACCTTC
CASTERRGQGMGPNYGYTF
>-|TRBV4-1|-|TRBJ1-5
TGCGCCAGCAGCCATAATTCGACTGGAGGAGGCAATCAGCCCCAGCATTTT
CASSHNSTGGGNQPQHF
>-|TRBV2|-|TRBJ1-2
TGTGCCAGCAGAGCTGACTATGGCTACACCTTC
CASRADYGYTF
>TRBD2|TRBV19|-|TRBJ2-1
TGTGCCAGTAGTGGCGGGGGTAGCTACAATGAGCAGTTCTTC
CASSGGGSYNEQFF
>TRBD2|TRBV11-1|-|TRBJ2-3
TGTGCCAGCAACTACGGACTAGCTCCCACAGATACGCAGTATTTT
CASNYGLAPTDTQYF
>TRBD1|TRBV6-5|-|TRBJ2-3
TGTGCCAGCAGTCCTGGACAGGGCACAGATACGCAGTATTTT
CASSPGQGTDTQYF
>TRBD2|TRBV7-9|-|TRBJ2-1
TGTGCCAGCAGCCCTACTAGCGGGGGGGCAGATGAGCAGTTCTTC
CASSPTSGGADEQFF
>-|TRBV6-1|-|TRBJ2-7
TGTGCCAGCAGTCCGCGGGGACGGGGGTTTTACGAGCAGTACTTC
CASSPRGRGFYEQYF
>-|TRBV6-1|few|TRBJ2-3
TGTGCCAGCAGTGTGGGGCAGGGGTCGGATACGCAGTATTTT
CASSVGQGSDTQYF
>-|TRBV5-4|-|TRBJ2-1
TGTGCCAGCAGCTTTAGTTCGGGCGGGATTCATGAGCAGTTCTTC
CASSFSSGGIHEQFF
>TRBD1|TRBV11-2|-|TRBJ2-3
TGTGCCAGCAGCTCGGACAGGGGGCAGGATACGCAGTATTTT
CASSSDRGQDTQYF
>-|TRBV6-5|-|TRBJ2-5
TGTGCCAGCAGTTTGACAGGTCAGGTTCGTTTGGAGACCCAGTACTTC
CASSLTGQVRLETQYF
>TRBD2|TRBV4-2|-|TRBJ2-2
TGTGCCAGCAGTACAGCGGGGGTAAACACCGGGGAGCTGTTTTTT
CASSTAGVNTGELFF
>TRBD1|TRBV13|-|TRBJ2-3
TGTGCCAGCAGCCCCGGACAGGGGGCGAGGGCGCAGTATTTT
CASSPGQGARAQYF
>TRBD1|TRBV4-1|-|TRBJ2-2
TGCGCCAGCAGCCACCCGACAGGGATTGGCACCGGGGAGCTGTTTTTT
CASSHPTGIGTGELFF
>-|TRBV6-5|once|TRBJ2-2
TGTGCCAGCAGTCGACAGGCGGAGAACACCGGGGAGCTGTTTTTT
CASSRQAENTGELFF
>-|TRBV6-5|-|TRBJ1-3
TGTGCCAGCAGTTATAGGGAGGAGGGTGGAAACACCATATATTTT
CASSYREEGGNTIYF
>-|TRBV7-8|-|TRBJ2-7
TGTGCCAGCAGCCGTACCATTACCGGAGGCGGCGAGCAGTACTTC
CASSRTITGGGEQYF
>-|TRBV29-1|-|TRBJ2-7
TGCAGCGTTGCTAAGCAGGGTAGCGAGCAGTACTTC
CSVAKQGSEQYF
>TRBD2|TRBV7-9|-|TRBJ2-7
TGTGCCAGCAGCTTATCTTCGGACAAAGGACTAGAAGTTACCTACGAGCAGTACTTC
CASSLSSDKGLEVTYEQYF
>TRBD2|TRBV7-3|-|TRBJ2-1
TGTGCCAGCAGCTTAGGCGGGGGGCCCTACAATGAGCAGTTCTTC
CASSLGGGPYNEQFF
>TRBD2|TRBV5-1|-|TRBJ2-3
TGCGCCAGCAGCTTGAACCTAGCGGGGAACACAGATACGCAGTATTTT
CASSLNLAGNTDTQYF
>TRBD1|TRBV30|once|TRBJ2-1
TGTGCCTGGAGTGAGGGGGCGGGTCTCAATGAGCAGTTCTTC
CAWSEGAGLNEQFF
>-|TRBV2|-|TRBJ2-2
TGTGCCAGACTTATGTACACCGGGGAGCTGTTTTTT
CARLMYTGELFF
>TRBD2|TRBV9|once|TRBJ2-7
TGTGCCAGCAGCGTAGAATGGGGGGGGTACGAGCAGTACTTC
CASSVEWGGYEQYF
>-|TRBV2|-|TRBJ1-2
TGTACTAGTGTTTCCTATGGCTACACCTTC
CTSVSYGYTF
>TRBD1|TRBV9|-|TRBJ2-7
TGTGCCAGCAGCGCCTTCGTGGGACAGGGAACCTACGAGCAGTACTTC
CASSAFVGQGTYEQYF